Shown below are 21 T cell receptor beta chains from a single sample sequenced in a study of beta chain features in type 1 diabetes. Every bit of the isolated RNA underwent reverse transcription, so sequencing read expressed TCRB transcripts. Sequencing used immunoSEQ multiplex PCR; TCRdb keeps in-frame clones, though not all of them. The data hold 130,000 to 150,000 clones, with approximately 9.2% observed a single time. The specimen was central memory CD4+ T cells from blood. Receptor source: a man between 18 and 29 years old in good health.

This clone occurred many times. The rearrangement links TRBV5-1 to TRBJ2-7; tentatively, D is TRBD1 (7 bases). The CDR3 has 16 residues. V was shortened by 0 bases and J by 3 bases, with 16 bases between the two germline ends. In germline, CDR1 is SGHRS, CDR2 YFSETQ. The CDR3 here is CASSLARGQGVYEQYF. The CDR3 region has the DNA TGCGCCAGCAGCTTGGCCCGGGGGCAGGGGGTCTACGAGCAGTACTTC.

V usage is TRBV30 and J usage is TRBJ2-7; D may be TRBD1 (6 bases). The CDR3 is 13 amino acids. The ends were cut back, 2 bases at V and 3 bases at J, with 11 bases in the middle. Germline V lookup: CDR1 GTSNPN, CDR2 SVGIG (reference sequence). CDR3 nucleotide sequence: TGTGCCTGGAGTAAGATACAGGGCTACGAGCAGTACTTC. It yields the protein CAWSKIQGYEQYF.

The chain is built from TRBV4-2 and TRBJ2-7, with D possibly being TRBD2 (7 bases). With 0 bases removed from V and 4 bases from J, the gap between germline ends came to 13 bases. The CDR3 spans 15 residues. Germline V gene data show CDR1 as LGHNA and CDR2 as YNFKEQ. The CDR3 bases are TGTGCCAGCAGCCAAGAGTGGGGGGGCGTATACGAGCAGTACTTC. Translation gives CASSQEWGGVYEQYF.

This clone has at least ten counts. This chain links TRBV18 with TRBJ2-7; TRBD2 is a possible D gene (5 bases). The CDR3 loop spans 13 amino acids. Per germline, CDR1 KGHSH and CDR2 LQKENI. V shed 4 bases and J shed 6 bases, with 13 bases lying between them. CDR3 loop: CASSQFNEGEQYF. DNA for the CDR3: TGTGCCAGCTCACAGTTCAACGAGGGCGAGCAGTACTTC.

This clone was seen a single time. This chain uses TRBV4-1 with TRBJ1-2; TRBD1 might be the D (6 bases). The CDR3 sequence is 16 residues long. The V gene's germline CDR1 is MGHRA and CDR2 YSYEKL. Trimming stripped 6 bases from V and 0 bases from J, with 17 bases between. CDR3 region: CASSRFGQNTNYGYTF. CDR3 nucleotides: TGCGCCAGCAGTCGTTTTGGACAGAACACTAACTATGGCTACACCTTC.

This clone was observed a handful of times. The V gene is TRBV30, the J gene TRBJ1-1; D might be TRBD1 (6 bases). CDR1 GTSNPN and CDR2 SVGIG come from the germline V gene (reference sequence). The V end was cut by 3 bases, the J end by 5 bases, with 10 bases between. The CDR3 extends over 12 amino acids. In DNA form, the CDR3 reads TGTGCCTGGAGGGGGGGGCGGACTGAAGCTTTCTTT. Translated: CAWRGGRTEAFF.

This clone was seen a few times. The chain recombines TRBV4-3 with TRBJ1-2, with 12 bases lining up with TRBD1. V lost 4 bases and J lost 6; bases outside the gene matches: 18. This CDR3 is 19 amino acids long. Germline V gives CDR1 LGHNA, CDR2 YSLEER. CDR3 amino acids: CASSPSYRDRGRRTNGYTF. The CDR3 bases are TGCGCCAGCAGCCCCTCATACCGGGACAGGGGGCGGAGGACAAATGGCTACACCTTC.

The chain has TRBV5-1 and TRBJ1-1; TRBD1 is a possible D gene (6 bases). Between the trimmed V and J ends, which lost 4 bases and 6 bases, there was a span of 16 bases. This CDR3 is built from 14 residues. From germline, CDR1 is SGHRS and CDR2 YFSETQ. CDR3 residues: CASSNPTGEAEAFF. The CDR3 coding sequence is TGCGCCAGCAGCAATCCGACAGGTGAGGCTGAAGCTTTCTTT. Based on the CDR3 plus reference TRBV5-1 and TRBJ1-1, the full variable domain is KAGVTQTPRYLIKTRGQQVTLSCSPISGHRSVSWYQQTPGQGLQFLFEYFSETQRNKGNFPGRFSGRQFSNSRSEMNVSTLELGDSALYLCASSNPTGEAEAFFGQGTRLTVV.

This clone was picked up a small number of times. The genes are TRBV27 and TRBJ2-5; D perhaps matches TRBD2 (7 bases). Trimming stripped 5 bases from V and 4 bases from J, with 14 bases between. CDR1 is MNHEY and CDR2 is SMNVEV in the germline V gene (reference sequence). The CDR3 extends over 14 amino acids. The CDR3 sequence: CASSRNRGAETQYF. CDR3 coding DNA: TGTGCCAGCAGTCGTAATCGGGGGGCAGAGACCCAGTACTTC.

The rearrangement uses TRBV5-1 and TRBJ2-5, with TRBD2 matching 14 bases. This CDR3 is 17 amino acids long. Germline CDR1 and CDR2: SGHRS and YFSETQ. V dropped 3 bases and J dropped 4; count of bases not matched to a gene: 8. The CDR3 bases are TGCGCCAGCAGCTCGGAAGGACTAGCGGGGGGTTCAGAGACCCAGTACTTC. It is translated as CASSSEGLAGGSETQYF.

The rearrangement uses TRBV27 and TRBJ1-6, with D maybe TRBD1 (6 bases). V shed 6 bases and J shed 4 bases, with 10 bases lying between them. The CDR3 contains 14 residues. The germline V gene encodes CDR1 MNHEY and CDR2 SMNVEV (reference sequence). The CDR3 DNA reads as TGTGCCAGCAGATGGACAGCGTATAATTCACCCCTCCACTTT. It codes for CASRWTAYNSPLHF.

This clone was detected a few times. V and J are TRBV10-3 and TRBJ2-5; 11 positions match TRBD2. The germline gives CDR1 ENHRY, CDR2 SYGVKD. The CDR3 totals 16 residues. Trimming cost V 6 bases and J 4 bases; bases outside gene matches: 10. CDR3 DNA: TGTGCCATCAGCCTCCATTCTAGCGGGGGGAGAGAGACCCAGTACTTC. This encodes CAISLHSSGGRETQYF.

This clone has just a few counts. This chain connects TRBV2 to TRBJ1-2; 7 bases agree with TRBD1. V was pared by 5 bases and J by 6 bases, with 9 bases of the junction left unmatched. Germline values: CDR1 SNHLY, CDR2 FYNNEI. The CDR3 is made up of 14 amino acids. CDR3 DNA: TGTGCCAGCAGTCTTGACAGGGAGTTGGATGGCTACACCTTC. Amino acids: CASSLDRELDGYTF.

V is TRBV28 and J is TRBJ1-6, with D perhaps matching TRBD1 (5 bases). Germline CDR1 is MDHEN and CDR2 is SYDVKM. The V gene lost 6 bases and the J gene lost 4 bases, with 19 bases spanning the gap. The CDR3 sequence is 17 residues long. Written as DNA, the CDR3 is TGTGCCAGCAGCCCCCTCGGCGTTCAGGGATATAATTCACCCCTCCACTTT. Translating gives CASSPLGVQGYNSPLHF.

This chain connects TRBV5-6 to TRBJ2-5; tentative D call: TRBD2 (6 bases). The CDR3 length is 14 residues. Germline-derived CDR1 and CDR2 are SGHDT and YYEEEE. Between the trimmed V and J ends, which lost 0 bases and 4 bases, there was a span of 10 bases. The CDR3 DNA is TGTGCCAGCAGCTTGGGGAGGGCCGGAGAGACCCAGTACTTC. Amino acid sequence: CASSLGRAGETQYF.

This clone appeared a few times. This rearrangement joins TRBV14 to TRBJ2-7; D not certain. The CDR3 is made up of 16 amino acids. The germline V and J ends were trimmed by 0 bases and 5 bases, with 17 bases remaining between them. Germline CDR1 and CDR2: SGHDN and FVKESK. The CDR3 is CASSQERGRGFDEQYF. The CDR3 coding sequence is TGTGCCAGCAGCCAAGAACGTGGCCGCGGTTTCGACGAGCAGTACTTC.

This clone occurred a few times. The chain links TRBV5-4 to TRBJ2-2; D uncertain. CDR1 and CDR2 (germline): SGHNT, YYREEE (reference sequence). CDR3 length: 14 amino acids. V was clipped by 0 bases and J by 1 base, with 4 bases between them. The DNA for the CDR3 is TGTGCCAGCAGCTTGGACAGGAACACCGGGGAGCTGTTTTTT. Protein sequence: CASSLDRNTGELFF. Filled out from reference TRBV5-4 and TRBJ2-2, the complete variable domain reads ETGVTQSPTHLIKTRGQQVTLRCSSQSGHNTVSWYQQALGQGPQFIFQYYREEENGRGNFPPRFSGLQFPNYSSELNVNALELDDSALYLCASSLDRNTGELFFGEGSRLTVL.

The chain links TRBV7-3 to TRBJ2-7, with D unclear. The V end lost 2 bases, the J end lost 4 bases, and 9 bases lay between the germline ends. The CDR3 has 13 residues. Germline V gene lookup returns CDR1 SGHTA and CDR2 FQGTGA. The CDR3 sequence: CASSLSDGYEQYF. The CDR3 DNA sequence: TGTGCCAGCAGCTTATCAGACGGGTACGAGCAGTACTTC.

The chain links TRBV7-2 to TRBJ2-7; weak D call: TRBD1 (5 bases). CDR1 SGHTA and CDR2 FQGNSA come from the germline V gene. The CDR3 runs to 15 residues. V was clipped by 2 bases and J by 6 bases, with 17 bases between them. CDR3 loop: CASSLLGQGESEQYF. The CDR3 DNA follows: TGTGCCAGCAGCTTACTGGGGCAGGGCGAGAGCGAGCAGTACTTC.

In its sample, this clone was seen a few times. The CDR3: CASSSWAGAIADTQYF. In DNA, the CDR3 is TGTGCCAGCAGCAGTTGGGCAGGGGCAATCGCAGATACGCAGTATTTT. The V gene is TRBV7-2, the J gene TRBJ2-3; D perhaps matches TRBD1 (6 bases). The CDR3 spans 16 residues. The ends were cut back, 5 bases at V and 4 bases at J, with 19 bases in the middle. Germline CDR1 reads SGHTA; CDR2 reads FQGNSA.

This clone was seen more than once but under ten times. The CDR3 coding sequence is TGTGCCAGTAGTACGACAGGGGCCGAGCAGTACTTC. Amino acids: CASSTTGAEQYF. The J gene is TRBJ2-7, the V gene TRBV19, with 8 bases aligning to TRBD1. Germline CDR1 and CDR2: LNHDA and SQIVND (reference sequence). The CDR3 loop spans 12 amino acids. Germline trimming cut 4 bases from V and 6 bases from J; bases unmatched to any gene: 2.